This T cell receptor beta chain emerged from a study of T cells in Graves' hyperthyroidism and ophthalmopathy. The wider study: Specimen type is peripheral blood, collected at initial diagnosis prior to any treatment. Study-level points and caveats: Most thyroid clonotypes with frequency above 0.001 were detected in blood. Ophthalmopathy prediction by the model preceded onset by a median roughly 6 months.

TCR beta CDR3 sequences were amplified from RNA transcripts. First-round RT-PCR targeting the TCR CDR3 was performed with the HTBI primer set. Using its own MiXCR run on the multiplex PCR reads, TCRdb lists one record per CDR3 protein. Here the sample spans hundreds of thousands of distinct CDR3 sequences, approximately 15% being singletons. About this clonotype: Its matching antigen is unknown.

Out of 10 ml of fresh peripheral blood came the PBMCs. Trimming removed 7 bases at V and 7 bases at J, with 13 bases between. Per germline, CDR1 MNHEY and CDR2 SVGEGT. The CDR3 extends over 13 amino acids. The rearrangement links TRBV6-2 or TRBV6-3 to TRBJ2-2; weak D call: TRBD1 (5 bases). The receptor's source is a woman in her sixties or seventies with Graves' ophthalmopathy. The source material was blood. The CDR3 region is CASTPPRVGELFF. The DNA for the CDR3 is TGTGCCAGCACCCCGCCCAGGGTCGGGGAGCTGTTTTTT.